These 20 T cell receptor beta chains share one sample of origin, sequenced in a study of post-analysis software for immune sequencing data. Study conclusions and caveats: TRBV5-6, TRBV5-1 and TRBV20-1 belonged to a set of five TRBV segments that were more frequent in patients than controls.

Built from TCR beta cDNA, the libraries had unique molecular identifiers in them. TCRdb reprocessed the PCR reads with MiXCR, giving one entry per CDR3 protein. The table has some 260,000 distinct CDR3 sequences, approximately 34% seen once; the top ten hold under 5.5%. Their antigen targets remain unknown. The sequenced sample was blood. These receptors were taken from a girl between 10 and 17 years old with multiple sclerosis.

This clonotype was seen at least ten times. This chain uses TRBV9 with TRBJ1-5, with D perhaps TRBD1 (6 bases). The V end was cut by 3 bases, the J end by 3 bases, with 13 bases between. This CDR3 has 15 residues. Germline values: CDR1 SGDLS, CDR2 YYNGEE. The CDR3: CASSATWDTNQPQHF. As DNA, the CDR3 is TGTGCCAGCAGCGCAACCTGGGACACCAATCAGCCCCAGCATTTT.

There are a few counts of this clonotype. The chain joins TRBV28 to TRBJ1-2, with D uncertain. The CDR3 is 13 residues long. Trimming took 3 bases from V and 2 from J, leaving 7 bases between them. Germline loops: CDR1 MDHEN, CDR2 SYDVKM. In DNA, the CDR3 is TGTGCCAGCAGTTTGTGGCGGAACTATGGCTACACCTTC. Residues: CASSLWRNYGYTF.

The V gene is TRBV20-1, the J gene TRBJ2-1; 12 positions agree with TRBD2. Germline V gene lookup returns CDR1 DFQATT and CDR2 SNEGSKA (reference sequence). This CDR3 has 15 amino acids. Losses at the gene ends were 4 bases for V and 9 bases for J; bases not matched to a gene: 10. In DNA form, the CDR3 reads TGCAGTGCTATCAAACCTAGCGGGAGGGCCATTGAGCAGTTCTTC. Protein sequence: CSAIKPSGRAIEQFF.

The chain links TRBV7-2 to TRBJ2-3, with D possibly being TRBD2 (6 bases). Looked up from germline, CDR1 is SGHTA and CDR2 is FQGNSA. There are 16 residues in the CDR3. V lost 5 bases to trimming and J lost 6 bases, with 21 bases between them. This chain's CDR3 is CASSPSYPGVPDTQYF. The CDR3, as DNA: TGTGCCAGCAGCCCGTCCTACCCGGGGGTACCGGATACGCAGTATTTT. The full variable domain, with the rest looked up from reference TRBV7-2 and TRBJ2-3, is GAGVSQSPSNKVTEKGKDVELRCDPISGHTALYWYRQSLGQGLEFLIYFQGNSAPDKSGLPSDRFSAERTGGSVSTLTIQRTQQEDSAVYLCASSPSYPGVPDTQYFGPGTRLTVL.

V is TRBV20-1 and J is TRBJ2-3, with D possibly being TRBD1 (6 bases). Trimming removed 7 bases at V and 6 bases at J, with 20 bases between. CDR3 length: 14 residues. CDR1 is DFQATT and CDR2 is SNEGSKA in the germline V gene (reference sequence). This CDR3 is CSVPRTVFSDTQYF. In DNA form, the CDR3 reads TGCAGTGTCCCGCGGACAGTCTTCTCGGATACGCAGTATTTT.

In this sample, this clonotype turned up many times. The CDR3 DNA follows: TGTGCCAGCAGTTCTGCGAGCTCCTACAATGAGCAGTTCTTC. Encoded protein: CASSSASSYNEQFF. The chain is built from TRBV12-3 or TRBV12-4 and TRBJ2-1, with unresolved D. V shed 4 bases and J shed 0 bases, with 7 bases lying between them. The length of the CDR3 is 14 residues.

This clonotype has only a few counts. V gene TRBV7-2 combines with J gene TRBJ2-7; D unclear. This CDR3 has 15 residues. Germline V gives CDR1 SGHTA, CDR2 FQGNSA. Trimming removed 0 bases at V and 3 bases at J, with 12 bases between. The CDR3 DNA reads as TGTGCCAGCAGCTTAGCGGGCACCGGGTACTACGAGCAGTACTTC. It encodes CASSLAGTGYYEQYF.

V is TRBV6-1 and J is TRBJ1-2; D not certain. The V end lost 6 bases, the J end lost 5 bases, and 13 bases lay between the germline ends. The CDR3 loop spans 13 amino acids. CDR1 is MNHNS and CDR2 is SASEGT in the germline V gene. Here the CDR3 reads CASSVNRVYGYTF. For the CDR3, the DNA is TGTGCCAGCAGCGTTAACCGGGTGTATGGCTACACCTTC.

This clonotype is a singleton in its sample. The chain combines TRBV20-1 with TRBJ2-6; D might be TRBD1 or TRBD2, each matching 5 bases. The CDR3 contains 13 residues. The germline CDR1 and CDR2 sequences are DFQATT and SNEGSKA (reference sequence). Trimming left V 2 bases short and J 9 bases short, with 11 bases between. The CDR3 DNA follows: TGCAGTGCTAGATTGGGGGTCGGCAACGTCCTGACTTTC. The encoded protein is CSARLGVGNVLTF.

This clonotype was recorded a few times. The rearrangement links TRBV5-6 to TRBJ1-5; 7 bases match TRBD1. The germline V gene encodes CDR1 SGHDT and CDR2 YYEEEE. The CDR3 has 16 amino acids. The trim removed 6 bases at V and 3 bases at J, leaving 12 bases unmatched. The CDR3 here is CASTRYETGPNQPQHF. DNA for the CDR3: TGTGCCAGCACCCGATATGAGACAGGGCCCAATCAGCCCCAGCATTTT.

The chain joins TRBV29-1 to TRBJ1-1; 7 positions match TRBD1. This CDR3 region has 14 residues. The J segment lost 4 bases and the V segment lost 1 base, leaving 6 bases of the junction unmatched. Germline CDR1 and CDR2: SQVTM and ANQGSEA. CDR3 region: CSVEAGGRGTEAFF. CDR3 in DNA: TGCAGCGTTGAAGCAGGGGGTAGAGGCACTGAAGCTTTCTTT.

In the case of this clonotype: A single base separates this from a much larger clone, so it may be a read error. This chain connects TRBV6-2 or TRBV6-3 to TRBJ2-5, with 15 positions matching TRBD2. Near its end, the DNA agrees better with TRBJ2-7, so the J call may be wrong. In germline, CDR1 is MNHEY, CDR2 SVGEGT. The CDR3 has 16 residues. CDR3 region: CASSPWGTSGGNEQYF. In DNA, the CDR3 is TGTGCCAGCAGCCCCTGGGGGACTAGCGGGGGGAACGAGCAGTACTTC.

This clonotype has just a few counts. CDR3 residues: CASSLRQEGQFF. CDR3 sequence (DNA): TGTGCCAGCAGCTTAAGACAGGAGGGCCAGTTCTTC. The chain uses TRBV7-9 and TRBJ2-1, with D perhaps TRBD1 or TRBD2 (6 bases each). The CDR3 runs to 12 residues. The germline V gene encodes CDR1 SEHNR and CDR2 FQNEAQ (reference sequence). Trimming took 2 bases from V and 13 from J, leaving 12 bases between them.

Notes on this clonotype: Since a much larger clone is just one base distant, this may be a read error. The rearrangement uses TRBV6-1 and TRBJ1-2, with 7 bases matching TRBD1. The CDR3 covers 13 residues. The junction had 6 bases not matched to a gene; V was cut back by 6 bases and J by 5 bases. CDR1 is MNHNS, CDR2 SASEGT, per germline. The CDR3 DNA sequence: TGTGCCAGCAGGAGAGGGACAGCTTATGGCTACACCTTC. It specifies CASRRGTAYGYTF.

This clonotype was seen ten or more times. The CDR3 here is CASSLRPSGDNTGELFF. CDR3 in DNA: TGTGCCAGCAGCCTTAGGCCTAGCGGGGATAACACCGGGGAGCTGTTTTTT. The chain couples TRBV11-2 to TRBJ2-2, with 9 bases lining up with TRBD2. The CDR3 spans 17 residues. Germline V lookup: CDR1 SGHAT, CDR2 FQNNGV. V shed 5 bases, J shed 2 bases, and the junction held 9 bases outside the gene matches.

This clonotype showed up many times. Written as DNA, the CDR3 is TGTGCCAGCAGTCCCTCTGGGACTAGCTCCTACAATGAGCAGTTCTTC. Translating it yields CASSPSGTSSYNEQFF. The V call is TRBV6-2 or TRBV6-3, the J call TRBJ2-1; 8 bases agree with TRBD2. Germline-derived CDR1 and CDR2 are MNHEY and SVGEGT. CDR3 length equals 16 residues. J gave up 0 bases and V 5 bases, and 6 bases lay outside the gene matches.

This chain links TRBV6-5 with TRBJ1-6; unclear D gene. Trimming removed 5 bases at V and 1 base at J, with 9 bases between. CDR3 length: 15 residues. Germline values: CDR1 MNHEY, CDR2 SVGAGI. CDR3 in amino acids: CASSRGWSYNSPLHF. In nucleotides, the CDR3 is TGTGCCAGCAGTCGCGGGTGGTCCTATAATTCACCCCTCCACTTT.

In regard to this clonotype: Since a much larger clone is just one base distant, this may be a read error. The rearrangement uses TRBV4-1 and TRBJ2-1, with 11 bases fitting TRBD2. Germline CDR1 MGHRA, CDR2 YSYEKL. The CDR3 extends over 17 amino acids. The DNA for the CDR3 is TGCGCCAACAGCCAAGATCCCACTAGCGGGGGCCACAATGAGCAGTTCTTC. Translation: CANSQDPTSGGHNEQFF.

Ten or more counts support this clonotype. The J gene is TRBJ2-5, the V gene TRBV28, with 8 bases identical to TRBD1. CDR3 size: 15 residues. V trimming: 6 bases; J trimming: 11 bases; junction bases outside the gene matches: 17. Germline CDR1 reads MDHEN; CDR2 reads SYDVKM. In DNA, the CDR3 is TGTGCCAGCAGCCCACCCCAGGGGGCTCGGAGAGAGCAGTACTTC. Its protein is CASSPPQGARREQYF.

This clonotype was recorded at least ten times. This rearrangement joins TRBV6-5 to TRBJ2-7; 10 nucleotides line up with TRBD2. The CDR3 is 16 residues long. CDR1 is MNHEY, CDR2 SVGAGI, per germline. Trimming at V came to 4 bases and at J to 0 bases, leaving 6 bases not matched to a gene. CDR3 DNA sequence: TGTGCCAGCAGTTTGACTAGCGGGCTCAGCTCCTACGAGCAGTACTTC. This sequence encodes CASSLTSGLSSYEQYF.